This paragraph reports one T cell receptor (beta chain). Possible read error: a much larger clone is one base away. These data originate in a study of blood T cells in healthy people across ages. A second PCR, run for roughly 7 to 11 cycles, used a sample-barcoded 5' primer plus a J-beta primer mix. TCRdb independently ran MiXCR on the 5' RACE reads; one entry per CDR3 protein. The sample lists under 850,000 distinct CDR3 sequences, around 36% seen once, with 10% to 15% in the top ten. Sequenced input: blood. This sequence originates from a man between 18 and 35 years old in good health.

The CDR3 reads CSADQRGRVRYF. The CDR3 region has the DNA TGCAGTGCAGACCAGCGCGGGCGCGTCAGGTATTTT. The chain links TRBV20-1 to TRBJ2-3; D perhaps matches TRBD2 (5 bases). Germline CDR1 and CDR2: DFQATT and SNEGSKA (reference sequence). With 6 bases removed from V and 14 bases from J, the gap between germline ends came to 21 bases. The CDR3 is made up of 12 amino acids.